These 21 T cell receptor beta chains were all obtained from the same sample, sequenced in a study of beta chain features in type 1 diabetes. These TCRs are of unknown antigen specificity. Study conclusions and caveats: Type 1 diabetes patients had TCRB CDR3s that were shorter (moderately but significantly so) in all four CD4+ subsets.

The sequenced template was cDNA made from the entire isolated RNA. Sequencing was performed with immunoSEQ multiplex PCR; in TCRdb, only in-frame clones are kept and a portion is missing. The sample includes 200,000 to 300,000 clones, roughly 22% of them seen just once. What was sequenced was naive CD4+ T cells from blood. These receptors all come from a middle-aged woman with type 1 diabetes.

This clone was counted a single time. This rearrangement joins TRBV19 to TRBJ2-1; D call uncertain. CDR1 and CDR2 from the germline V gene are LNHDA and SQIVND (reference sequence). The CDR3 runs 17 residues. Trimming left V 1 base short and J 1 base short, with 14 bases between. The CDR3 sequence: CASSIAPISVSYNEQFF. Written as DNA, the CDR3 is TGTGCCAGTAGTATAGCCCCGATCAGTGTTTCCTACAATGAGCAGTTCTTC.

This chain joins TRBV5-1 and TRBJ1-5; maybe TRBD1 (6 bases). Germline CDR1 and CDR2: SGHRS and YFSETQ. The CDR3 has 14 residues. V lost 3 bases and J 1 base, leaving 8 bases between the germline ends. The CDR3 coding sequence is TGCGCCAGCAGCTCTGGACAGAGCAATCAGCCCCAGCATTTT. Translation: CASSSGQSNQPQHF.

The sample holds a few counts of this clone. In nucleotides, the CDR3 is TGTGCCAGCAGCACCGCACTCGGTGTGAATGAGCAGTTCTTC. Protein sequence: CASSTALGVNEQFF. The chain links TRBV2 to TRBJ2-1; D not resolved. Germline V gene data show CDR1 as SNHLY and CDR2 as FYNNEI. Trimming removed 6 bases at V and 7 bases at J, with 16 bases between. CDR3 length: 14 residues.

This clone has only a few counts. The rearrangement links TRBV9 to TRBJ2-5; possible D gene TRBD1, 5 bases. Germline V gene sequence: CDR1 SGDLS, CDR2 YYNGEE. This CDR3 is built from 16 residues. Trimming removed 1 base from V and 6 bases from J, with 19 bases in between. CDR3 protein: CASSVSPGREGQTQYF. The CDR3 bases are TGTGCCAGCAGCGTATCCCCTGGCAGGGAAGGACAGACCCAGTACTTC.

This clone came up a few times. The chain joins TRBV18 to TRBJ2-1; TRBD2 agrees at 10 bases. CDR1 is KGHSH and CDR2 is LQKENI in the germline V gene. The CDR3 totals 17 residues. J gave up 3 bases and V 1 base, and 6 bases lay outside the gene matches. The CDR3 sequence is CASSPLPSGSFYNEQFF. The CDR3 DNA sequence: TGTGCCAGCTCACCACTCCCTAGCGGGAGTTTCTACAATGAGCAGTTCTTC.

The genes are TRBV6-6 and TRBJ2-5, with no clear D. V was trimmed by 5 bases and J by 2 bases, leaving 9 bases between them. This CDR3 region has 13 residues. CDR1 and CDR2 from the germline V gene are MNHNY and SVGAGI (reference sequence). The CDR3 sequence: CASSRQRQETQYF. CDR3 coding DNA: TGTGCCAGCAGTAGGCAGCGTCAAGAGACCCAGTACTTC.

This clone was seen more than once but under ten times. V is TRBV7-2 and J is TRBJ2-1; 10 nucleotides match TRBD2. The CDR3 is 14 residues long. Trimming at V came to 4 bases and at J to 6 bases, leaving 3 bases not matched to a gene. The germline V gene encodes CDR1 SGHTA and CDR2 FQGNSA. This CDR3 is CASSSLAGANEQFF. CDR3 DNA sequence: TGTGCCAGCAGCTCTCTAGCGGGGGCCAATGAGCAGTTCTTC.

CDR3 coding DNA: TGCGCCAGCAGCCAAGATCAGGGTACCTACGAGCAGTACTTC. Translated, it gives CASSQDQGTYEQYF. The chain carries TRBV4-3 and TRBJ2-7; the D gene is possibly TRBD1 (5 bases). The CDR3 contains 14 residues. CDR1 and CDR2 (germline): LGHNA, YSLEER. Trimming took 0 bases from V and 2 from J, leaving 8 bases between them.

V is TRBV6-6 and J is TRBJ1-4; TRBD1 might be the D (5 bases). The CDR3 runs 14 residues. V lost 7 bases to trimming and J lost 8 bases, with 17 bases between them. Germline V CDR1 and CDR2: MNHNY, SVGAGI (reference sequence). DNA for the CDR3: TGTGCCAGCACCCCGGGGGGGGTCTGGGAAAAACTGTTTTTT. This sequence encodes CASTPGGVWEKLFF.

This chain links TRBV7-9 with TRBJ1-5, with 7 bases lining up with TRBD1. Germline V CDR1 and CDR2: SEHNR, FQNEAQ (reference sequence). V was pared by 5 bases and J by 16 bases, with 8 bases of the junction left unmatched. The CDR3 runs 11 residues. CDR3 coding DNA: TGTGCCAGCAGCCAGGGGACAGTGGTACATTTT. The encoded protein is CASSQGTVVHF.

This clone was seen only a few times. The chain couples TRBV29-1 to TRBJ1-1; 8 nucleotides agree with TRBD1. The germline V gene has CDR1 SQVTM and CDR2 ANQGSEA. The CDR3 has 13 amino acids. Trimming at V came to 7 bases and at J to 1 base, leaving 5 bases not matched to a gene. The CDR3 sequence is CSALTGANTEAFF. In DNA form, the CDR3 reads TGCAGCGCCCTGACAGGGGCGAACACTGAAGCTTTCTTT.

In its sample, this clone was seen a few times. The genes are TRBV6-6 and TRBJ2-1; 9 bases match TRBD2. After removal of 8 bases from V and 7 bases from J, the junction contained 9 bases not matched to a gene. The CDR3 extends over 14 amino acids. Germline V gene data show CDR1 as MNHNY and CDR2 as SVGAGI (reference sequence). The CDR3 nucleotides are TGTGCCAGCGGGAGGTCTAGCGGGGTTAATGAGCAGTTCTTC. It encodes CASGRSSGVNEQFF.

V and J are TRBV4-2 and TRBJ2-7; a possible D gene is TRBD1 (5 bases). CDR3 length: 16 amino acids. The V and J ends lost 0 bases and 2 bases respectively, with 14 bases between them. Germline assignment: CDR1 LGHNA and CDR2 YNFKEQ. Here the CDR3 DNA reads TGTGCCAGCAGCCAAGATCAGAGTACAGGCGCCTACGAGCAGTACTTC. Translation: CASSQDQSTGAYEQYF.

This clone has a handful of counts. The CDR3 DNA reads TGTGCCAGCTCTACAGGGAGGGACACTGAAGCTTTCTTT. Amino acids: CASSTGRDTEAFF. The chain links TRBV18 to TRBJ1-1; tentatively, D is TRBD1 (6 bases). In germline, CDR1 is KGHSH, CDR2 LQKENI. The CDR3 runs 13 residues. V was pared by 6 bases and J by 3 bases, with 11 bases between.

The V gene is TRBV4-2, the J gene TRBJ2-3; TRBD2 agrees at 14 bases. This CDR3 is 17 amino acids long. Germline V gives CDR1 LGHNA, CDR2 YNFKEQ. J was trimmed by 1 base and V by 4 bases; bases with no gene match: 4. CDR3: CASSLTSGRAGTDTQYF. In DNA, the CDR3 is TGTGCCAGCAGCCTGACTAGCGGGAGGGCCGGCACAGATACGCAGTATTTT.

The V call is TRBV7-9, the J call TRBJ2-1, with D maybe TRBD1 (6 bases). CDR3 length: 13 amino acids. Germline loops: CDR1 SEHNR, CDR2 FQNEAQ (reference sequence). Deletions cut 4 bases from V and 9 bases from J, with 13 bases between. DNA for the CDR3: TGTGCCAGCAGCTATACAGGGTTAGGTGAGCAGTTCTTC. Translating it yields CASSYTGLGEQFF.

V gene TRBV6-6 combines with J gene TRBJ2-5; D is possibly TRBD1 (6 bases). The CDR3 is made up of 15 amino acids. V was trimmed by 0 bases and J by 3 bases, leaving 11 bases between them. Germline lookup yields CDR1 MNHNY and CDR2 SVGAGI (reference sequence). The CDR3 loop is CASSYSTRTEETQYF. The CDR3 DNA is TGTGCCAGCAGTTACTCGACTCGGACAGAAGAGACCCAGTACTTC.

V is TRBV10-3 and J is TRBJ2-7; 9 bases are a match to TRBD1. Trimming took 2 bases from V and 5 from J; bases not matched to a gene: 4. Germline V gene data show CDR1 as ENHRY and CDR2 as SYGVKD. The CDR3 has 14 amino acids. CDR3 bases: TGTGCCATCAGTGAGAGGACAGGGGTTGACGAGCAGTACTTC. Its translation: CAISERTGVDEQYF.

The CDR3 DNA follows: TGTGCCAGCAGCTCCAGACAGGGGTACGGCTACACCTTC. Its translation is CASSSRQGYGYTF. The genes are TRBV7-2 and TRBJ1-2; 8 bases align to TRBD1. The J segment lost 8 bases and the V segment lost 4 bases, leaving 6 bases of the junction unmatched. Germline V gene sequence: CDR1 SGHTA, CDR2 FQGNSA. The CDR3 is 13 residues long.

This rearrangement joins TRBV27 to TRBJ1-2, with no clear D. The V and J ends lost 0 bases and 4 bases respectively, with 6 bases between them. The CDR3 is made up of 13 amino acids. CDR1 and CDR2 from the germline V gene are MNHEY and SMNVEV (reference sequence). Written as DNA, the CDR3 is TGTGCCAGCAGTTTATCGACAAGCTATGGCTACACCTTC. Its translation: CASSLSTSYGYTF.

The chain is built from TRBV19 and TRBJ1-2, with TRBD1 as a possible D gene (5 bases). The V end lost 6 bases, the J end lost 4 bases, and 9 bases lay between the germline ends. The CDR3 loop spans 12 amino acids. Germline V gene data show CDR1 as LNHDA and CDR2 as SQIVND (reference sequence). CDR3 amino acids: CASRGDFYGYTF. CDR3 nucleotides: TGTGCCAGTAGAGGGGACTTCTATGGCTACACCTTC.